Listed here are 26 T cell receptor beta chains from one sample, sequenced in a study of T cells in Graves' hyperthyroidism and ophthalmopathy (dated by TCRdb to about 2019). To prepare the library, multiplex PCR was applied. Sequenced using an Illumina HiSeq 2000. The TCR beta CDR3 regions were amplified from the RNA transcripts. A first-round RT-PCR of the TCR CDR3 used the HTBI primer set with the Qiagen OneStep RT-PCR kit. TCRdb redid the processing of the public reads, applying fastp at Q25 and MiXCR, and retained in-frame beta chains. For every CDR3 protein sequence, its rows merge into one entry that carries the most common genes and DNA. Across this sample there are about 330,000 distinct CDR3 sequences, with around 15% seen only once. Roughly 35% of the sample is held by the ten biggest clonotypes. Sequenced material: blood. The receptors derive from a woman aged 40 to 49 with Graves' ophthalmopathy.

This clonotype was counted ten times or more. The V call is TRBV20-1, the J call TRBJ1-2; D unclear. Germline loops: CDR1 DFQATT, CDR2 SNEGSKA (reference sequence). Trimming stripped 3 bases from V and 4 bases from J, with 9 bases between. CDR3 length equals 12 residues. The DNA for the CDR3 is TGCAGTGCTAGTCGAAAGAGCTATGGCTACACCTTC. Translated: CSASRKSYGYTF.

This clonotype was seen repeatedly, ten times or more. This chain connects TRBV3-1 to TRBJ2-7; D is ambiguous. The CDR3 spans 13 residues. Germline V CDR1 and CDR2: LGHDT, YNNKEL (reference sequence). V dropped 3 bases and J dropped 2 bases, with 8 bases sitting between them. CDR3 loop: CASSQNYAYEQYF. The CDR3 region has the DNA TGTGCCAGCAGCCAGAACTATGCCTACGAGCAGTACTTC.

The chain combines TRBV7-6 with TRBJ2-7; D is unresolved. The better agreement between TRBJ2-1 and the DNA end casts doubt on the J call. The germline V gene encodes CDR1 SGHVS and CDR2 FNYEAQ. The CDR3 loop spans 18 amino acids. CDR3 region: CASSLSSWGMRSAYEQFF. The CDR3 DNA is TGTGCCAGCAGCTTAAGTAGTTGGGGAATGAGGAGCGCCTACGAGCAGTTCTTC.

This clonotype has just a few counts. The chain uses TRBV7-8 and TRBJ2-5, with TRBD2 matching over 10 bases. The J segment lost 7 bases and the V segment lost 3 bases, leaving 8 bases of the junction unmatched. Germline lookup yields CDR1 SGHVS and CDR2 FQNEAQ. The length of the CDR3 is 15 residues. DNA for the CDR3: TGTGCCAGCAGCTTTGGACTAGCGGTTGGTGGGACCCAGTACTTC. Translation: CASSFGLAVGGTQYF.

This clonotype was found many times. The gene calls are TRBV11-2 and TRBJ2-5; the D is unclear. CDR1 is SGHAT and CDR2 is FQNNGV in the germline V gene. V shed 5 bases and J shed 5 bases, with 6 bases lying between them. The CDR3 runs 11 residues. The CDR3 loop is CASSRLETQYF. The CDR3 DNA is TGTGCCAGCAGCCGCTTGGAGACCCAGTACTTC.

This clonotype was seen more than once but under ten times. V gene TRBV29-1 combines with J gene TRBJ1-1, with a weak D call TRBD1 (6 bases). From germline, CDR1 is SQVTM and CDR2 ANQGSEA. This CDR3 is built from 12 residues. V shed 7 bases and J shed 5 bases, with 14 bases lying between them. CDR3 sequence reads: CSETGPITEAFF. The DNA of the CDR3 is TGCAGCGAGACAGGACCGATAACTGAAGCTTTCTTT.

The chain has TRBV29-1 and TRBJ1-3; D possibly corresponds to TRBD1 (6 bases). Germline V gives CDR1 SQVTM, CDR2 ANQGSEA. V lost 6 bases and J lost 3, with 12 bases in between. The CDR3 runs to 13 residues. Here the CDR3 reads CSVGTGNGNTIYF. CDR3 nucleotide sequence: TGCAGCGTCGGTACAGGGAATGGAAACACCATATATTTT.

The chain joins TRBV5-4 to TRBJ1-2; possible D gene TRBD1, 6 bases. V gave up 4 bases and J gave up 5 bases, with 21 bases separating them. This CDR3 is 16 amino acids long. Germline CDR1 SGHNT, CDR2 YYREEE (reference sequence). DNA of the CDR3: TGTGCCAGCAGCAACGACTTACGGGGGGCGCGATATGGCTACACCTTC. Translation gives CASSNDLRGARYGYTF.

This clonotype was observed many times. The gene calls are TRBV20-1 and TRBJ1-4; tentative D call: TRBD1 (5 bases). This CDR3 comprises 13 residues. The ends were cut back, 2 bases at V and 4 bases at J, with 8 bases in the middle. Per the germline V gene, CDR1 is DFQATT and CDR2 is SNEGSKA (reference sequence). As DNA, the CDR3 is TGCAGTGCTAGAAGGGACGGTAATGAAAAACTGTTTTTT. It encodes CSARRDGNEKLFF.

This clonotype was seen ten or more times. The gene calls are TRBV28 and TRBJ1-5; TRBD1 aligns across 8 bases. The CDR3 totals 16 residues. V dropped 5 bases and J dropped 1; count of bases not matched to a gene: 7. Germline V gene data show CDR1 as MDHEN and CDR2 as SYDVKM. CDR3: CASSPHRGGSNQPQHF. CDR3 nucleotide sequence: TGTGCCAGCAGTCCCCACAGGGGGGGGAGCAATCAGCCCCAGCATTTT.

In this sample, this clonotype turned up many times. The chain is built from TRBV12-3 or TRBV12-4 and TRBJ1-1; 8 nucleotides match TRBD1. CDR3 length: 18 residues. After removal of 6 bases from V and 0 bases from J, the junction contained 15 bases not matched to a gene. For the CDR3, the DNA is TGTGCCAGCAGCCAAAACACGGGACAGGTCAGGGTGAACACTGAAGCTTTCTTT. This sequence encodes CASSQNTGQVRVNTEAFF.

This clonotype has only a few counts. The chain couples TRBV6-1 to TRBJ1-6; D not certain. The germline V gene has CDR1 MNHNS and CDR2 SASEGT. V was shortened by 7 bases and J by 8 bases, with 12 bases between the two germline ends. The CDR3 covers 13 residues. The CDR3 region is CASTPTDYSPLHF. The CDR3 DNA is TGTGCCAGCACCCCGACTGATTATTCACCCCTCCACTTT.

This clonotype was recorded at least ten times. The chain couples TRBV3-1 to TRBJ2-7, with D hard to call. Germline CDR1 reads LGHDT; CDR2 reads YNNKEL (reference sequence). V lost 8 bases, J lost 3 bases, and 11 bases lay in between. CDR3 length equals 12 residues. In DNA, the CDR3 is TGTGCCAGCTCACATTGGGGCTACGAGCAGTACTTC. Protein product: CASSHWGYEQYF.

This clonotype was recorded at least ten times. The CDR3 reads CATAPGLATGELFF. CDR3 sequence (DNA): TGTGCCACCGCGCCCGGACTAGCGACCGGGGAGCTGTTTTTT. This rearrangement joins TRBV24-1 to TRBJ2-2, with TRBD2 matching over 9 bases. The CDR3 has 14 amino acids. V lost 9 bases to trimming and J lost 5 bases; unmatched junction nucleotides: 6. From germline, CDR1 is KGHDR and CDR2 SFDVKD.

This chain joins TRBV7-2 and TRBJ2-1, with a possible D match to TRBD2 (6 bases). The germline CDR1 and CDR2 sequences are SGHTA and FQGNSA. Trimming shortened V by 5 bases and J by 12 bases, and 14 bases separated the two germline ends. CDR3 length equals 12 residues. CDR3 sequence reads: CASSASSVGQFF. The CDR3 bases are TGTGCCAGCAGCGCTTCTAGCGTAGGGCAGTTCTTC.

This clonotype occurred many times. The chain combines TRBV28 with TRBJ2-1, with 7 bases lining up with TRBD2. CDR3 length: 17 residues. Trimming took 2 bases from V and 6 from J; bases not matched to a gene: 13. CDR1 MDHEN and CDR2 SYDVKM come from the germline V gene. The DNA for the CDR3 is TGTGCCAGCAGTTTAAATGGGGTTGTGGGACTAAGCAATGAGCAGTTCTTC. Protein product: CASSLNGVVGLSNEQFF.

The chain combines TRBV28 with TRBJ2-3; 8 bases map to TRBD2. From germline, CDR1 is MDHEN and CDR2 SYDVKM. The CDR3 totals 14 residues. The V segment lost 6 bases and the J segment 4 bases; nucleotides outside the gene matches: 6. DNA for the CDR3: TGTGCCAGCAGCCGGGCGGGGGGTGCAGATACGCAGTATTTT. This translates into CASSRAGGADTQYF.

This clonotype was seen at least ten times. The chain is built from TRBV27 and TRBJ1-2; D uncertain. The CDR3 spans 13 residues. Per the germline V gene, CDR1 is MNHEY and CDR2 is SMNVEV (reference sequence). V was clipped by 3 bases and J by 4 bases, with 9 bases between them. The chain's CDR3 is CASSFGEGYGYTF. In DNA form, the CDR3 reads TGTGCCAGCAGTTTTGGGGAAGGCTATGGCTACACCTTC.

The chain links TRBV15 to TRBJ2-5; 7 bases line up with TRBD2. After removal of 5 bases from V and 5 bases from J, the junction contained 8 bases not matched to a gene. The CDR3 length is 14 residues. CDR1 is LNHNV and CDR2 is YYDKDF in the germline V gene (reference sequence). The CDR3 here is CATSWGEGRETQYF. The DNA of the CDR3 is TGTGCCACCAGCTGGGGGGAGGGAAGGGAGACCCAGTACTTC.

The sample holds a few counts of this clonotype. The chain has TRBV7-9 and TRBJ2-3; TRBD2 might be the D (7 bases). The V end was cut by 3 bases, the J end by 2 bases, with 12 bases between. Germline CDR1 and CDR2: SEHNR and FQNEAQ (reference sequence). The CDR3 is 15 amino acids. CDR3 coding DNA: TGTGCCAGCAGCTTCGTAGGGGGGGTCACAGATACGCAGTATTTT. Protein product: CASSFVGGVTDTQYF.

This clonotype appeared many times. The rearrangement uses TRBV20-1 and TRBJ2-1; tentative D call: TRBD2 (6 bases). V dropped 1 base and J dropped 6 bases, with 13 bases sitting between them. This CDR3 has 14 amino acids. CDR1 is DFQATT, CDR2 SNEGSKA, per germline (reference sequence). The CDR3 DNA sequence: TGCAGTGCTAGAGGGGGGAGGTCGGGCAATGAGCAGTTCTTC. Its translation is CSARGGRSGNEQFF.

The genes are TRBV7-2 and TRBJ2-7; the D call may be TRBD1 or TRBD2 (6 bases each). V lost 6 bases and J 4 bases, leaving 16 bases between the germline ends. The germline CDR1 and CDR2 sequences are SGHTA and FQGNSA. This CDR3 has 14 residues. The CDR3 reads CASSLPEGGYEQYF. The CDR3 region has the DNA TGTGCCAGCAGTTTACCCGAGGGGGGATACGAGCAGTACTTC.

This clonotype was observed a few times. The chain combines TRBV11-2 with TRBJ2-7; TRBD1 might be the D (6 bases). The CDR3 totals 14 residues. Germline V gene data show CDR1 as SGHAT and CDR2 as FQNNGV. Trimming removed 2 bases at V and 2 bases at J, with 10 bases between. CDR3 loop: CASSLSPGAYEQYF. The CDR3 DNA reads TGTGCCAGCAGCTTAAGCCCAGGGGCCTACGAGCAGTACTTC. The whole variable domain, filled in from reference TRBV11-2 and TRBJ2-7, reads EAGVAQSPRYKIIEKRQSVAFWCNPISGHATLYWYQQILGQGPKLLIQFQNNGVVDDSQLPKDRFSAERLKGVDSTLKIQPAKLEDSAVYLCASSLSPGAYEQYFGPGTRLTVT.

CDR3 sequence (DNA): TGTGCCAGCCTCGGGGTTGACAGTTCCTACGAGCAGTACTTC. Protein product: CASLGVDSSYEQYF. J is TRBJ2-7 and V is TRBV28, with D perhaps being TRBD1 or TRBD2 (5 bases each). V lost 8 bases and J lost 1, with 15 bases in between. Germline V lookup: CDR1 MDHEN, CDR2 SYDVKM. The CDR3 is 14 residues long.

The chain recombines TRBV6-1 with TRBJ1-5; tentatively, D is TRBD1 (5 bases). In germline, CDR1 is MNHNS, CDR2 SASEGT. V was trimmed by 6 bases and J by 2 bases, leaving 17 bases between them. This CDR3 contains 16 residues. The DNA for the CDR3 is TGTGCCAGCAGACCACAGGCGGGGTCGGGCAATCAGCCCCAGCATTTT. It specifies CASRPQAGSGNQPQHF.

This clonotype was seen more than once but under ten times. The J gene is TRBJ2-6, the V gene TRBV6-1, with D possibly TRBD1 on 6 matching bases. CDR3 length: 16 residues. Trimming pared 1 base from V and 4 bases from J, leaving 11 bases between. Germline CDR1 reads MNHNS; CDR2 reads SASEGT. In nucleotides, the CDR3 is TGTGCCAGCAGTGAAGGTACAGGGAGCGGGGCCAACGTCCTGACTTTC. Protein sequence: CASSEGTGSGANVLTF.